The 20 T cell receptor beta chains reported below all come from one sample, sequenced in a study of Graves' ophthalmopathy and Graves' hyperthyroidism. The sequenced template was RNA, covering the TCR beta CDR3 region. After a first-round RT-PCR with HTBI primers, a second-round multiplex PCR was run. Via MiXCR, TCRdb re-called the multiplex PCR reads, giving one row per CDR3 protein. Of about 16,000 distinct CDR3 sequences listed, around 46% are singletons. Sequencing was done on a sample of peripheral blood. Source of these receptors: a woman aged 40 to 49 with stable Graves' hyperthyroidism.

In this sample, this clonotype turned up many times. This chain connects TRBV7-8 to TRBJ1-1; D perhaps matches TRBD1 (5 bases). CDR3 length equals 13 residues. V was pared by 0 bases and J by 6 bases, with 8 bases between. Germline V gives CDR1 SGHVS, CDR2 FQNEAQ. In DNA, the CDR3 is TGTGCCAGCAGCTTAGCGGGGGTTTCTGAAGCTTTCTTT. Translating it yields CASSLAGVSEAFF.

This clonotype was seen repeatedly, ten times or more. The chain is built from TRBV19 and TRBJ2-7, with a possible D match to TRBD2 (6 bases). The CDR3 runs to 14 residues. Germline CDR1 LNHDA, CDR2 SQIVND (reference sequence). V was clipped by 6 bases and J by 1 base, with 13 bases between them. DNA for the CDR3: TGTGCCAGTAGCCGCGGGACGGGGTCCTACGAGCAGTACTTC. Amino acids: CASSRGTGSYEQYF.

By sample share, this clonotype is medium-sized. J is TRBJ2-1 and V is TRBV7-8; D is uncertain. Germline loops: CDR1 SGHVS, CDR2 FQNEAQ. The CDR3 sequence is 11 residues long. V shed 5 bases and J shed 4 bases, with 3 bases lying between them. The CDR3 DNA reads TGTGCCAGCAGCATTTACAATGAGCAGTTCTTC. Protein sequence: CASSIYNEQFF.

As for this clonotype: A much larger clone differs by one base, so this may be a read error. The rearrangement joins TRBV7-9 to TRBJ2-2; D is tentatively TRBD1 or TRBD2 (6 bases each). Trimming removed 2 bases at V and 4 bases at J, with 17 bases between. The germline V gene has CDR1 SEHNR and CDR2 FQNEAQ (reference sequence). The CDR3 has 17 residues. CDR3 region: CASSLFDGGQGTGELFF. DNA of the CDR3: TGTGCCAGCAGCTTATTCGACGGGGGCCAAGGCACCGGGGAGCTGTTTTTT.

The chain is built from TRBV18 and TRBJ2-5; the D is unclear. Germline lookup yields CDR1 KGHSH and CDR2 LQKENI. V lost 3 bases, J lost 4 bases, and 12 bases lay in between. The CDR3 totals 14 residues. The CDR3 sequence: CASSPPHSVETQYF. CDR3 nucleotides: TGTGCCAGCTCACCCCCCCATTCGGTAGAGACCCAGTACTTC.

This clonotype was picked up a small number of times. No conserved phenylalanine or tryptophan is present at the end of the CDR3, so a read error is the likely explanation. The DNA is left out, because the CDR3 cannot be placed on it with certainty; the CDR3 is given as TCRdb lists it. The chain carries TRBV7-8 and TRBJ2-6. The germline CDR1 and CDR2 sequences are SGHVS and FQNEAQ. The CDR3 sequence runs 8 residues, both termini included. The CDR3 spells CASSLFKE.

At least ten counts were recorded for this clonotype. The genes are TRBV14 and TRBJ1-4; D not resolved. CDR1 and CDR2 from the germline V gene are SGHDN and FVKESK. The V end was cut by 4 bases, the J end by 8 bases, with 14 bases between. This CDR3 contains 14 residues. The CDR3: CASSRLNFGEKLFF. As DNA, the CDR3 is TGTGCCAGCAGCCGCCTTAATTTTGGGGAAAAACTGTTTTTT.

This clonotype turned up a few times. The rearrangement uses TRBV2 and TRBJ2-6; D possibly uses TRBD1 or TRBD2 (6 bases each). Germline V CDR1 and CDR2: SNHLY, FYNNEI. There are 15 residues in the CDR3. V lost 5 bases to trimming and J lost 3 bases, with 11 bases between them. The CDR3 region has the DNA TGTGCCAGCAGTAAGGGGGGCTTTGGGGCCAACGTCCTGACTTTC. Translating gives CASSKGGFGANVLTF.

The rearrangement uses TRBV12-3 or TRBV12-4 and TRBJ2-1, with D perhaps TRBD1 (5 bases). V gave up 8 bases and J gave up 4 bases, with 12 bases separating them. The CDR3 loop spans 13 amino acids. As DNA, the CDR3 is TGTGCCAGCCAGAATAGGGGATACAATGAGCAGTTCTTC. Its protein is CASQNRGYNEQFF.

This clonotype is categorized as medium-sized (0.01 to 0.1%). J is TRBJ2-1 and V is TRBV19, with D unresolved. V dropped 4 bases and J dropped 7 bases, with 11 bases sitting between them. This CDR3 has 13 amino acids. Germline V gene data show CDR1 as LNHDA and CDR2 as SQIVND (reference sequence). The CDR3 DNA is TGTGCCAGTAGTAAGCTGCGTGGGAATGAGCAGTTCTTC. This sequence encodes CASSKLRGNEQFF.

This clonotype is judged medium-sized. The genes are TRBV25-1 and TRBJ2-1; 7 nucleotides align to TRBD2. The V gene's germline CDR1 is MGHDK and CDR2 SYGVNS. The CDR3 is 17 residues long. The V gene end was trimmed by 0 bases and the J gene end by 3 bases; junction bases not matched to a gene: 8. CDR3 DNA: TGTGCCAGCAGTGAATATTGGCCTAGCGGTAACTACAATGAGCAGTTCTTC. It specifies CASSEYWPSGNYNEQFF.

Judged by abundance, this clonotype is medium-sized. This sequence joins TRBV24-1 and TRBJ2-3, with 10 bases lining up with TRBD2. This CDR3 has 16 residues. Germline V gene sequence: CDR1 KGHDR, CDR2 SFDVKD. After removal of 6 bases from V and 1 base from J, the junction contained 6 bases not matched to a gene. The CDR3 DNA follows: TGTGCCACCAGTAGCTTAGCGGGAGGTCGCACAGATACGCAGTATTTT. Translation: CATSSLAGGRTDTQYF.

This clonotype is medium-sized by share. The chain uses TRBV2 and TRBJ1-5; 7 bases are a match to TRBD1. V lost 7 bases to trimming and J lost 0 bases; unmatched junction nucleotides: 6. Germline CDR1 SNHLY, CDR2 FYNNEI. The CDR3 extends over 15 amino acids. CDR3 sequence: CASTTGQVSNQPQHF. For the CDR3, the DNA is TGTGCCAGCACTACCGGACAGGTTAGCAATCAGCCCCAGCATTTT.

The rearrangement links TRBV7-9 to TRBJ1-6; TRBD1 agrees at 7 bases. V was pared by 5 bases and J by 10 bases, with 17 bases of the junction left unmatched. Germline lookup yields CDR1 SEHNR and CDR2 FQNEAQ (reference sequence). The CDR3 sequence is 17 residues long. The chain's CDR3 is CASSQDQGRGDRSPLHF. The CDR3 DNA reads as TGTGCCAGCAGCCAAGACCAGGGTAGGGGGGACAGATCACCCCTCCACTTT. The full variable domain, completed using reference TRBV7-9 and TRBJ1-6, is DTGVSQNPRHKITKRGQNVTFRCDPISEHNRLYWYRQTLGQGPEFLTYFQNEAQLEKSRLLSDRFSAERPKGSFSTLEIQRTEQGDSAMYLCASSQDQGRGDRSPLHFGNGTRLTVT.

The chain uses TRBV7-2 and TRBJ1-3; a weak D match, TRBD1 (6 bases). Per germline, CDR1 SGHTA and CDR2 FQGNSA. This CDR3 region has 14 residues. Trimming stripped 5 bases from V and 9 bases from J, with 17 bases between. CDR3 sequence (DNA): TGTGCCAGCAGCCCCGACAGGATCCGAAGCACCATATATTTT. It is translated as CASSPDRIRSTIYF.

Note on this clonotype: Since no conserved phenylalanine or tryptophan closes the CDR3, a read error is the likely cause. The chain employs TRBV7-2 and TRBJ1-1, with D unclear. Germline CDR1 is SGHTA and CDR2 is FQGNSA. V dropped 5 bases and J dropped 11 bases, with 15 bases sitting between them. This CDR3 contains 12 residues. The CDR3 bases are TGTGCCAGCAGCCCAGACTCCTGGATGGCTTTCCTT. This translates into CASSPDSWMAFL.

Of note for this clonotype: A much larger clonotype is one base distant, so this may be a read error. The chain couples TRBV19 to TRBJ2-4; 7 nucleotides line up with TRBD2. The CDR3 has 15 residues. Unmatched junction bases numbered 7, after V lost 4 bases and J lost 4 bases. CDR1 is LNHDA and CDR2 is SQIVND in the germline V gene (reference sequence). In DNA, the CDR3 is TGTGCCAGTAGTACAGCTTCTAGCGGTAAAAACATTCAGTACTTC. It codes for CASSTASSGKNIQYF.

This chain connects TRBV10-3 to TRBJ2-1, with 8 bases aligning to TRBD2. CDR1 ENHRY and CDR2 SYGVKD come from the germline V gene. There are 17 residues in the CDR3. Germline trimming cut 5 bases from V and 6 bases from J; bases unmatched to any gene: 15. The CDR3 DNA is TGTGCCATCAGTTACTCGAGCCGGGGGGGCCTGGGCAATGAGCAGTTCTTC. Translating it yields CAISYSSRGGLGNEQFF.

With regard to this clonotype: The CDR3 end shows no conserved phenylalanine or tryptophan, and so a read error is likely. The CDR3 reads CASSAEDRGNQPQHI. The CDR3 DNA reads as TGTGCCAGTAGTGCGGAAGACAGGGGCAATCAGCCCCAGCATATT. The chain carries TRBV19 and TRBJ1-5; 7 bases map to TRBD1. CDR1 is LNHDA and CDR2 is SQIVND in the germline V gene (reference sequence). This CDR3 comprises 15 residues. Losses at the gene ends were 5 bases for V and 2 bases for J; bases not matched to a gene: 6.

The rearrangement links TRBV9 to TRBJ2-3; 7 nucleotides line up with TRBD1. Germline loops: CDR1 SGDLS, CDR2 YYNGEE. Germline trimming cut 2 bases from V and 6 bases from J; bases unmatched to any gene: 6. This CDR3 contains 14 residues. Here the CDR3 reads CASSVQTGLDTQYF. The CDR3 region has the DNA TGTGCCAGCAGCGTCCAGACAGGGTTGGATACGCAGTATTTT.